This entry lists 26 T cell receptor beta chains sequenced from one sample in a study of T cell repertoires in cytomegalovirus infection. A single record per CDR3 protein comes from TCRdb applying MiXCR to the reads. The sample contains roughly 640,000 distinct CDR3 sequences, roughly 24% of which appear only once. The source material was CD8+ T cells from PBMCs. These receptors originate from a human donor in good health (CMV status not recorded). Some clones in this sample may be carry-over from other donors' samples.

The rearrangement links TRBV20-1 to TRBJ2-7; no reliable D call. Germline-derived CDR1 and CDR2 are DFQATT and SNEGSKA (reference sequence). V was cut by 2 bases and J by 0 bases, with 11 bases left in between. The CDR3 covers 14 residues. CDR3 sequence (DNA): TGCAGTGCTAGACCGCACTCAAGCTCCTACGAGCAGTACTTC. It is translated as CSARPHSSSYEQYF.

The V and J genes are TRBV28 and TRBJ2-7; 10 positions agree with TRBD1. Germline-derived CDR1 and CDR2 are MDHEN and SYDVKM. The V segment lost 6 bases and the J segment 0 bases; nucleotides outside the gene matches: 11. This CDR3 comprises 17 residues. The CDR3 DNA reads TGTGCCAGCAGAACCGGGACAGGGGCCTTGAGCTCCTACGAGCAGTACTTC. Its protein is CASRTGTGALSSYEQYF.

This clonotype was observed a few times. The chain uses TRBV5-6 and TRBJ1-5, with TRBD1 as a possible D gene (5 bases). The CDR3 is 14 amino acids. CDR1 and CDR2 (germline): SGHDT, YYEEEE. Trimming took 2 bases from V and 5 from J, leaving 11 bases between them. CDR3: CASSFRDGDQPQHF. CDR3 sequence (DNA): TGTGCCAGCAGCTTCCGGGACGGCGATCAGCCCCAGCATTTT.

This clonotype appeared a few times. The gene calls are TRBV7-9 and TRBJ1-1; D remains ambiguous. The CDR3 sequence is 13 residues long. V lost 5 bases, J lost 8 bases, and 15 bases lay in between. CDR1 and CDR2 (germline): SEHNR, FQNEAQ (reference sequence). CDR3 nucleotide sequence: TGTGCCAGCAGCCCCCCGGATGGGTTGGAAGCTTTCTTT. Amino acid sequence: CASSPPDGLEAFF. The full variable domain, in which reference TRBV7-9 and TRBJ1-1 provide the parts outside the CDR3, is DTGVSQNPRHKITKRGQNVTFRCDPISEHNRLYWYRQTLGQGPEFLTYFQNEAQLEKSRLLSDRFSAERPKGSFSTLEIQRTEQGDSAMYLCASSPPDGLEAFFGQGTRLTVV.

This clonotype showed up just once. One base away lies a much larger clone, so this may be a sequencing read error. V and J are TRBV7-6 and TRBJ2-1, with 7 bases lining up with TRBD2. CDR1 is SGHVS, CDR2 FNYEAQ, per germline. This CDR3 region has 17 residues. DNA of the CDR3: TGTACCAGCAGCTTAGTTTCCGGACTAGTCACCTACAATGAGCAGTTCTTC. As protein: CTSSLVSGLVTYNEQFF.

Remarks on this clonotype: Being one base from a much bigger clone, this may be a read error. The conserved closing phenylalanine or tryptophan is absent in this CDR3, likely reflecting a read error. V gene TRBV7-8 combines with J gene TRBJ2-1, with 10 nucleotides matching TRBD2. Germline CDR1 and CDR2: SGHVS and FQNEAQ. V shed 0 bases and J 8 bases; nucleotides not matched to a gene: 4. The CDR3 contains 15 residues. The CDR3 loop is CASSLALAGEYEQFL. The CDR3 region has the DNA TGTGCCAGCAGCTTAGCGCTAGCGGGGGAGTATGAGCAGTTCCTC.

This clonotype was picked up a small number of times. V gene TRBV7-9 combines with J gene TRBJ2-1, with 8 bases matching TRBD2. The CDR3 covers 17 residues. The germline CDR1 and CDR2 sequences are SEHNR and FQNEAQ (reference sequence). V lost 5 bases to trimming and J lost 1 base; unmatched junction nucleotides: 10. The CDR3 is CASSPRFGTRSYNEQFF. The CDR3 DNA sequence: TGTGCCAGCAGCCCCCGATTCGGGACTAGGTCCTACAATGAGCAGTTCTTC.

In its sample, this clonotype was seen many times. The chain joins TRBV12-3 or TRBV12-4 to TRBJ2-1, with D hard to call. V was cut by 7 bases and J by 8 bases, with 21 bases left in between. This CDR3 comprises 15 residues. The CDR3 DNA follows: TGTGCCAGCACTTCGGTCAATGGGAATCCCGATGAGCAGTTCTTC. Translating gives CASTSVNGNPDEQFF.

This clonotype was counted many times. This chain uses TRBV7-2 with TRBJ2-1, with D tentatively TRBD1 (6 bases). This CDR3 spans 15 amino acids. The ends were cut back, 4 bases at V and 4 bases at J, with 14 bases in the middle. The V gene's germline CDR1 is SGHTA and CDR2 FQGNSA. CDR3: CASSSPGTLYNEQFF. The CDR3 DNA reads TGTGCCAGCAGCTCTCCCGGGACACTTTACAATGAGCAGTTCTTC. The full variable domain, rest sourced from reference TRBV7-2 and TRBJ2-1, is GAGVSQSPSNKVTEKGKDVELRCDPISGHTALYWYRQSLGQGLEFLIYFQGNSAPDKSGLPSDRFSAERTGGSVSTLTIQRTQQEDSAVYLCASSSPGTLYNEQFFGPGTRLTVL.

This clonotype was observed at least ten times. V is TRBV7-6 and J is TRBJ2-1; 7 nucleotides agree with TRBD2. The germline gives CDR1 SGHVS, CDR2 FNYEAQ. This CDR3 region has 17 residues. V shed 5 bases and J 0 bases; nucleotides not matched to a gene: 10. CDR3 bases: TGTGCCAGCAGCCTCTGGGCGGGGGTAAGCTCCTACAATGAGCAGTTCTTC. As protein: CASSLWAGVSSYNEQFF. Full variable domain (rest looked up from reference TRBV7-6 and TRBJ2-1): GAGVSQSPRYKVTKRGQDVALRCDPISGHVSLYWYRQALGQGPEFLTYFNYEAQQDKSGLPNDRFSAERPEGSISTLTIQRTEQRDSAMYRCASSLWAGVSSYNEQFFGPGTRLTVL.

Of note for this clonotype: Being one base from a much bigger clone, this may be a read error. The CDR3 sequence: CASSGINTGELFF. Written as DNA, the CDR3 is TGTGCCAGCAGCGGGATAAACACCGGGGAGCTGTTTTTT. The rearrangement uses TRBV7-9 and TRBJ2-2; D remains unclear. V was shortened by 5 bases and J by 2 bases, with 6 bases between the two germline ends. The CDR3 has 13 residues. Germline lookup yields CDR1 SEHNR and CDR2 FQNEAQ (reference sequence).

This clonotype occurred a few times. The gene calls are TRBV29-1 and TRBJ2-3; 9 nucleotides agree with TRBD2. V shed 0 bases and J 4 bases; nucleotides not matched to a gene: 5. The CDR3 consists of 15 residues. CDR1 and CDR2 (germline): SQVTM, ANQGSEA. CDR3: CSVEDRGGGADTQYF. CDR3 bases: TGCAGCGTTGAAGACCGCGGCGGGGGGGCAGATACGCAGTATTTT.

The CDR3 sequence: CASSLIYDQPQHF. The CDR3 DNA reads as TGTGCCAGCAGTTTGATTTATGACCAGCCCCAGCATTTT. The chain couples TRBV27 to TRBJ1-5; no firm D call. This CDR3 is built from 13 residues. The V and J ends lost 3 bases and 7 bases respectively, with 10 bases between them. In germline, CDR1 is MNHEY, CDR2 SMNVEV (reference sequence).

The table lists this clonotype with a count of one. A much larger clone lies one base from this, so it may be a read error. The chain recombines TRBV6-5 with TRBJ1-2, with D unclear. The CDR3 sequence is 13 residues long. Germline V gene data show CDR1 as MNHEY and CDR2 as SVGAGI. In DNA, the CDR3 is TGTACCAGCAGTGCCTTTGGAGCCTATGGCTACACCTTC. Translated: CTSSAFGAYGYTF.

This clonotype was recorded at least ten times. The chain carries TRBV7-9 and TRBJ1-2, with unresolved D. Germline CDR1 SEHNR, CDR2 FQNEAQ (reference sequence). V was trimmed by 5 bases and J by 4 bases, leaving 14 bases between them. This CDR3 has 14 residues. Written as DNA, the CDR3 is TGTGCCAGCAGCACCAGTGGGCTGGGCTATGGCTACACCTTC. It codes for CASSTSGLGYGYTF.

This clonotype has only a few counts. The chain links TRBV20-1 to TRBJ2-4, with D tentatively TRBD2 (5 bases). The CDR3 loop spans 13 amino acids. Germline CDR1 and CDR2: DFQATT and SNEGSKA (reference sequence). Deletions cut 5 bases from V and 5 bases from J, with 13 bases between. The CDR3 region is CSARRLNQNIQYF. Here the CDR3 DNA reads TGCAGTGCTCGGAGGCTAAACCAAAACATTCAGTACTTC.

This chain links TRBV27 with TRBJ2-7; 10 nucleotides match TRBD1. Germline values: CDR1 MNHEY, CDR2 SMNVEV (reference sequence). Germline trimming cut 5 bases from V and 3 bases from J; bases unmatched to any gene: 10. CDR3 size: 16 residues. The chain's CDR3 is CASSIRDRGLDYEQYF. In DNA form, the CDR3 reads TGTGCCAGCAGTATCCGGGACAGGGGATTAGACTACGAGCAGTACTTC.

V gene TRBV28 combines with J gene TRBJ2-7; weak D call: TRBD2 (5 bases). V dropped 6 bases and J dropped 7 bases, with 19 bases sitting between them. The CDR3 covers 14 residues. The germline V gene has CDR1 MDHEN and CDR2 SYDVKM. For the CDR3, the DNA is TGTGCCAGCAGGCCTTCCGGAGGAGTCGGTGAGCAGTACGTC. Translation gives CASRPSGGVGEQYV.

This chain links TRBV19 with TRBJ1-2, with a weak D call TRBD1 (5 bases). From germline, CDR1 is LNHDA and CDR2 SQIVND (reference sequence). Trimming removed 9 bases from V and 2 bases from J, with 13 bases in between. This CDR3 is built from 13 residues. CDR3 protein: CASGTDLNYGYTF. The CDR3 bases are TGTGCCAGCGGGACCGACTTAAACTATGGCTACACCTTC.

This clonotype was observed a handful of times. The chain has TRBV13 and TRBJ2-5; 8 bases agree with TRBD2. CDR1 is PRHDT and CDR2 is FYEKMQ in the germline V gene (reference sequence). This CDR3 contains 18 residues. Germline trimming cut 4 bases from V and 5 bases from J; bases unmatched to any gene: 18. CDR3 residues: CASSSAGTRPSSEETQYF. The CDR3 DNA reads TGTGCCAGCAGCTCGGCTGGGACTAGGCCATCGTCGGAGGAGACCCAGTACTTC.

This chain connects TRBV7-6 to TRBJ1-1; D remains ambiguous. With 1 base removed from V and 5 bases from J, the gap between germline ends came to 11 bases. Germline V gene sequence: CDR1 SGHVS, CDR2 FNYEAQ. This CDR3 spans 14 amino acids. CDR3 region: CASSLGVGRTEAFF. CDR3 in DNA: TGTGCCAGCAGCTTAGGGGTAGGGCGGACTGAAGCTTTCTTT.

This clonotype was found a few times. The chain recombines TRBV19 with TRBJ2-3; no reliable D call. V lost 4 bases to trimming and J lost 4 bases, with 12 bases between them. Germline assignment: CDR1 LNHDA and CDR2 SQIVND (reference sequence). This CDR3 region has 14 residues. The DNA of the CDR3 is TGTGCCAGTAGTACCCTAGGACGCCCAGATACGCAGTATTTT. This sequence encodes CASSTLGRPDTQYF.

About this clonotype: The junction differs from germline at one of its ends, possibly a read error. CDR3 sequence: CASSLMGGNEQYF. In DNA, the CDR3 is TGTGCTAGCAGCTTAATGGGAGGGAACGAGCAGTACTTC. The chain couples TRBV7-4 to TRBJ2-7, with 7 bases aligning to TRBD2. The CDR3 loop spans 13 amino acids. Germline V gene lookup returns CDR1 SGHVT and CDR2 SQSDAQ.

About this clonotype: One end of the junction is discordant with germline, which a read error may explain. The rearrangement joins TRBV4-1 to TRBJ2-1; possible D gene TRBD1, 5 bases. The CDR3 extends over 13 amino acids. Germline CDR1 reads MGHRA; CDR2 reads YSYEKL. CDR3 residues: CANSQDGADEQFF. The CDR3 coding sequence is TGCGCCAACAGCCAAGATGGGGCAGATGAGCAGTTCTTC.

Concerning this clonotype: One base away lies a much larger clone, so this may be a sequencing read error. The rearrangement uses TRBV2 and TRBJ2-3; D possibly corresponds to TRBD1 (5 bases). The length of the CDR3 is 12 residues. V was shortened by 7 bases and J by 1 base, with 6 bases between the two germline ends. The V gene's germline CDR1 is SNHLY and CDR2 FYNNEI. CDR3 DNA sequence: TGTGCCAGCATCAGGGGCACAGATACGCAGTATTTT. Translated, it gives CASIRGTDTQYF.

The CDR3 protein is CASSLVGESYGYTF. DNA of the CDR3: TGTGCCAGCAGCTTAGTGGGGGAAAGCTATGGCTACACCTTC. The chain couples TRBV7-6 to TRBJ1-2; D may be TRBD1 (5 bases). The CDR3 has 14 amino acids. Germline CDR1 reads SGHVS; CDR2 reads FNYEAQ. The germline V and J ends were trimmed by 1 base and 4 bases, with 10 bases remaining between them.